The rows below give T cell receptor beta chains drawn from one sample of a study of regulatory T cells in long-lasting Graves disease. MiXCR, run by TCRdb on the multiplex PCR reads, gives a single entry per CDR3 protein. The top ten clones hold less than 25% of a sample with 300,000 to 500,000 distinct CDR3 sequences, roughly 20% of them seen once. Sequencing used peripheral blood mononuclear cells (PBMCs), obtained when the disease was refractory, from a patient treated with antithyroid drugs. All receptors come from a female donor with Graves disease. CDR3s include the opening cysteine and the closing phenylalanine or tryptophan. The order of the fields is V gene, D gene, J gene, clone size, CDR3 DNA, CDR3 protein. The D gene is left open where the match is weak. Size values are once, few and many counts, or a class for expanded clones, and some rows have none.

v_call: TRBV7-3; d_call: TRBD1; j_call: TRBJ2-7; clone_size: few; cdr3_nt: TGTGCCAGCAGCTCCTCAGGGGGCACCGAGCAGTACTTC; cdr3_aa: CASSSSGGTEQYF
v_call: TRBV5-1; d_call: .; j_call: TRBJ2-2; clone_size: few; cdr3_nt: TGCGCCAGCAGCTTCAGCGGGCGGGACACCGGGGAGCTGTTTTTT; cdr3_aa: CASSFSGRDTGELFF
v_call: TRBV28; d_call: .; j_call: TRBJ2-7; clone_size: .; cdr3_nt: TGTGCCAGCAGTTTATTTAAGGGGATGTACTACGAGCAGTACTTC; cdr3_aa: CASSLFKGMYYEQYF
v_call: TRBV24-1; d_call: .; j_call: TRBJ1-2; clone_size: .; cdr3_nt: TGTGCCACCAGTGTCTCGGAGGTGGGCGGCTACACCTTC; cdr3_aa: CATSVSEVGGYTF
v_call: TRBV29-1; d_call: .; j_call: TRBJ2-2; clone_size: few; cdr3_nt: TGCAGCGGAGGGGGGGGGCCGTCCGGGGAGCTGTTTTTT; cdr3_aa: CSGGGGPSGELFF
v_call: TRBV10-2; d_call: .; j_call: TRBJ2-3; clone_size: .; cdr3_nt: TGCGCCAGCAGGGGTCTCGCGGATACGCAGTATTTT; cdr3_aa: CASRGLADTQYF
v_call: TRBV11-3; d_call: .; j_call: TRBJ2-4; clone_size: few; cdr3_nt: TGTGCCAGCAGCTTAGTTCGCCCTGGGTTGAGGATCAAAAACATTCAGTACTTC; cdr3_aa: CASSLVRPGLRIKNIQYF
v_call: TRBV20-1; d_call: .; j_call: TRBJ1-1; clone_size: few; cdr3_nt: TGCAGTGTTCCTGAGTCCGCGAACACTGAAGCTTTCTTT; cdr3_aa: CSVPESANTEAFF
v_call: TRBV6-2/TRBV6-3; d_call: .; j_call: TRBJ2-7; clone_size: .; cdr3_nt: TGTGCCAGCAGTTACGAGTGGCAGGGTCACTACGAGCAGTACTTC; cdr3_aa: CASSYEWQGHYEQYF
v_call: TRBV6-5; d_call: TRBD2; j_call: TRBJ2-2; clone_size: many; cdr3_nt: TGTGCCAGCAGTTATGGACTAGCGGGACACACCGGGGAGCTGTTTTTT; cdr3_aa: CASSYGLAGHTGELFF
v_call: TRBV11-1; d_call: TRBD2; j_call: TRBJ2-2; clone_size: .; cdr3_nt: TGTGCCAGCAGCTTACCGGGACTAGCGGGAGGTAACACCGGGGAGCTGTTTTTT; cdr3_aa: CASSLPGLAGGNTGELFF
v_call: TRBV20-1; d_call: TRBD1; j_call: TRBJ1-4; clone_size: .; cdr3_nt: TGCAGTGCCACCCGACAGGGTGTTAATGAAAAACTGTTTTTT; cdr3_aa: CSATRQGVNEKLFF
v_call: TRBV7-2; d_call: .; j_call: TRBJ2-7; clone_size: .; cdr3_nt: TGTGCCAGCAGCCTCTCAAGGTGGGGCGAGCAGTACTTC; cdr3_aa: CASSLSRWGEQYF
v_call: TRBV11-2; d_call: TRBD1; j_call: TRBJ1-4; clone_size: few; cdr3_nt: TGTGCCAGCAGCTCCGGACAGGGCGGAAAACTGTTTTTT; cdr3_aa: CASSSGQGGKLFF
v_call: TRBV6-1; d_call: .; j_call: TRBJ1-6; clone_size: many; cdr3_nt: TGTGCCAGCAGTATGTTGGTGAGGGCCCCAAATTCACCCCTCCACTTT; cdr3_aa: CASSMLVRAPNSPLHF
v_call: TRBV20-1; d_call: .; j_call: TRBJ2-7; clone_size: .; cdr3_nt: TGCAGTGCTAGAGATCCCGGGACGGGCGAGCAGTACTTC; cdr3_aa: CSARDPGTGEQYF
v_call: TRBV30; d_call: .; j_call: TRBJ1-2; clone_size: many; cdr3_nt: TGTGCCTGGAGTGTACGGGAAAACTATGGCTACACCTTC; cdr3_aa: CAWSVRENYGYTF
v_call: TRBV28; d_call: TRBD1; j_call: TRBJ2-7; clone_size: many; cdr3_nt: TGTGCCAGCAGCCCCAACAGGGGTGGCTCCTACGAGCAGTACTTC; cdr3_aa: CASSPNRGGSYEQYF
v_call: TRBV2; d_call: .; j_call: TRBJ2-2; clone_size: many; cdr3_nt: TGTGCCAGCAAACTACAGGCGAACACCGGGGAGCTGTTTTTT; cdr3_aa: CASKLQANTGELFF
v_call: TRBV6-2/TRBV6-3; d_call: .; j_call: TRBJ1-5; clone_size: .; cdr3_nt: TGTGCCAGCAGTTACCAAGGGGAGAATAGCAATCAGCCCCAGCATTTT; cdr3_aa: CASSYQGENSNQPQHF
v_call: TRBV12-3/TRBV12-4; d_call: .; j_call: TRBJ2-2; clone_size: many; cdr3_nt: TGTGCCAGCAGTTTCCGGCGGAACACCGGGGAGCTGTTTTTT; cdr3_aa: CASSFRRNTGELFF
v_call: TRBV10-3; d_call: .; j_call: TRBJ1-2; clone_size: .; cdr3_nt: TGTGCCATCAGTGTGTTGGGGCGACGGGGGGGCAACTATGGCTACACCTTC; cdr3_aa: CAISVLGRRGGNYGYTF
v_call: TRBV27; d_call: .; j_call: TRBJ2-7; clone_size: few; cdr3_nt: TGTGCCAGCAGTTTCCACTCTCTGGCCGAGCAGTACTTC; cdr3_aa: CASSFHSLAEQYF
v_call: TRBV28; d_call: TRBD2; j_call: TRBJ2-7; clone_size: many; cdr3_nt: TGTGCCAGTCAGATGGGACTAGCGGGAGTCCCCTACGAGCAGTACTTC; cdr3_aa: CASQMGLAGVPYEQYF
v_call: TRBV3-1; d_call: TRBD1; j_call: TRBJ1-4; clone_size: .; cdr3_nt: TGTGCCAGCAGCCCGGGACAGGGAGGGGTTGGAAAACTGTTTTTT; cdr3_aa: CASSPGQGGVGKLFF
v_call: TRBV12-3/TRBV12-4; d_call: TRBD2; j_call: TRBJ2-3; clone_size: many; cdr3_nt: TGTGCCAGCAGTTTACCGACTAGCGGGAGCACAGATACGCAGTATTTT; cdr3_aa: CASSLPTSGSTDTQYF
v_call: TRBV12-5; d_call: .; j_call: TRBJ2-2; clone_size: few; cdr3_nt: TGTGCTAGTGGTCTTGAGTGGTTCACGAACACCGGGGAGCTGTTTTTT; cdr3_aa: CASGLEWFTNTGELFF
v_call: TRBV7-2; d_call: .; j_call: TRBJ2-6; clone_size: few; cdr3_nt: TGTGCCAGCAGCTCACCCGGGACGGCCTTTGGGGCCAACGTCCTGACTTTC; cdr3_aa: CASSSPGTAFGANVLTF
v_call: TRBV29-1; d_call: .; j_call: TRBJ2-6; clone_size: few; cdr3_nt: TGCAGCGTCAGAGTCCCCAGGGGGGGTATGCCTGGGGCCAACGTCCTGACTTTC; cdr3_aa: CSVRVPRGGMPGANVLTF
v_call: TRBV12-3/TRBV12-4; d_call: .; j_call: TRBJ2-3; clone_size: .; cdr3_nt: TGTGCCAGCAGTTTCGGTAGCGGAGCCACAGATACGCAGTATTTT; cdr3_aa: CASSFGSGATDTQYF
v_call: TRBV20-1; d_call: .; j_call: TRBJ1-2; clone_size: many; cdr3_nt: TGCAGTGCTTGGCATGGGGGCTACACCTTC; cdr3_aa: CSAWHGGYTF
v_call: TRBV29-1; d_call: .; j_call: TRBJ2-7; clone_size: many; cdr3_nt: TGCAGCGCTGAGGGGGGGGAGTGGAACGAGCAGTACTTC; cdr3_aa: CSAEGGEWNEQYF
v_call: TRBV2; d_call: TRBD2; j_call: TRBJ2-7; clone_size: few; cdr3_nt: TGTGCCAGCACCGAGGGCCTAGCGGGGCCTTACGAGCAGTACTTC; cdr3_aa: CASTEGLAGPYEQYF
v_call: TRBV12-3/TRBV12-4; d_call: TRBD1; j_call: TRBJ1-2; clone_size: many; cdr3_nt: TGTGCCAGCAGTTTAGGGACAGGGGGCTCCAACTATGGCTACACCTTC; cdr3_aa: CASSLGTGGSNYGYTF
v_call: TRBV20-1; d_call: .; j_call: TRBJ2-5; clone_size: .; cdr3_nt: TGCAGTGCTAGAGGAAATACAGGGCCGACGGGACAAGAGACCCAGTACTTC; cdr3_aa: CSARGNTGPTGQETQYF